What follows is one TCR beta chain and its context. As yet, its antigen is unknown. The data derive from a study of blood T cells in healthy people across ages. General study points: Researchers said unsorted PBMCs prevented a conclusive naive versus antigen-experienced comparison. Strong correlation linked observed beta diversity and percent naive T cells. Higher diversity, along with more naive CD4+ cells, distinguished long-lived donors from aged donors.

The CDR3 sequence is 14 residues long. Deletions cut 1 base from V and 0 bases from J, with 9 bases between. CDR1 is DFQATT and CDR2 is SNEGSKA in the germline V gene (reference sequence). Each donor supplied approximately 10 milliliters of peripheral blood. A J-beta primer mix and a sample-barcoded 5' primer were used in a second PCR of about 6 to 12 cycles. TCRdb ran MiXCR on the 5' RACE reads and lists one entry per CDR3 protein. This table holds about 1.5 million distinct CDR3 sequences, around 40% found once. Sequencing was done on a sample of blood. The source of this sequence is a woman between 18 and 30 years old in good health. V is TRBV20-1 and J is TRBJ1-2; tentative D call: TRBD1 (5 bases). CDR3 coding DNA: TGCAGTGCTAGAGGGGGGTCGGCTAACTATGGCTACACCTTC. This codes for CSARGGSANYGYTF.